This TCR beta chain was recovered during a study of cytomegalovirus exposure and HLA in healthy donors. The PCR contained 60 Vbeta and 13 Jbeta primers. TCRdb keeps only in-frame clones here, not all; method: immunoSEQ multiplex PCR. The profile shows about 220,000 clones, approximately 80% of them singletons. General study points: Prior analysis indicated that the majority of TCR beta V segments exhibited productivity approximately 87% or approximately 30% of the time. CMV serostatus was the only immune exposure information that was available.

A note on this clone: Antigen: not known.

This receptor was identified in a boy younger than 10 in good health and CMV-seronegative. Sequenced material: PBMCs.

This CDR3 reads CASSGAVPLNTEAFF. DNA for the CDR3: TGTGCCAGCAGTGGGGCAGTACCCCTGAACACTGAAGCTTTCTTT. The V and J genes are TRBV2 and TRBJ1-1; D gene uncertain. Germline values: CDR1 SNHLY, CDR2 FYNNEI. Trimming cost V 4 bases and J 0 bases, with 12 bases left between them. This CDR3 is 15 amino acids long.